The 10 T cell receptor beta chains given below trace back to one sample, sequenced in a study of T cells in Graves' hyperthyroidism and ophthalmopathy. The investigators amplified TCR beta CDR3 regions from RNA transcripts. RT-PCR in the first round (using the HTBI primer set) targeted the TCR CDR3. TCRdb passed the multiplex PCR reads through MiXCR, listing each CDR3 protein once. The table has 400,000 to 500,000 distinct CDR3 sequences, approximately 15% seen once. The sample was blood. These receptors came from a woman between 18 and 29 years old with Graves' hyperthyroidism.

This clonotype was seen many times. This chain links TRBV29-1 with TRBJ2-1; TRBD2 agrees at 7 bases. The germline V gene has CDR1 SQVTM and CDR2 ANQGSEA. The CDR3 has 14 residues. The trim removed 1 base at V and 7 bases at J, leaving 7 bases unmatched. This CDR3 is CSVEARLAGNEQFF. Here the CDR3 DNA reads TGCAGCGTTGAAGCGAGACTAGCAGGTAATGAGCAGTTCTTC.

This clonotype was seen ten or more times. V is TRBV19 and J is TRBJ1-5, with D uncertain. V lost 7 bases to trimming and J lost 6 bases, with 19 bases between them. The CDR3 extends over 15 amino acids. Germline V gives CDR1 LNHDA, CDR2 SQIVND (reference sequence). CDR3 nucleotide sequence: TGTGCCAGTATGAGGACCGGGCCCCTTGGTCAGCCCCAGCATTTT. It translates to CASMRTGPLGQPQHF.

At least ten counts were recorded for this clonotype. This chain connects TRBV11-2 to TRBJ2-1; 12 bases fit TRBD2. The CDR3 is 14 amino acids. In germline, CDR1 is SGHAT, CDR2 FQNNGV. V trimming: 5 bases; J trimming: 6 bases; junction bases outside the gene matches: 2. CDR3 loop: CASSGLAGINEQFF. The DNA for the CDR3 is TGTGCCAGCAGCGGACTAGCGGGGATCAATGAGCAGTTCTTC.

The table lists this clonotype with a count of one. This CDR3 is CSARQQRRSGNTIYF. The CDR3 nucleotides read TGCAGTGCTAGACAACAGAGGCGATCTGGAAACACCATATATTTT. The genes are TRBV20-1 and TRBJ1-3, with D unresolved. Germline-derived CDR1 and CDR2 are DFQATT and SNEGSKA (reference sequence). CDR3 size: 15 residues. The V end was cut by 2 bases, the J end by 1 base, with 12 bases between.

This clonotype has a handful of counts. J is TRBJ1-5 and V is TRBV15; unclear D gene. There are 14 residues in the CDR3. Germline CDR1 LNHNV, CDR2 YYDKDF (reference sequence). The V end lost 0 bases, the J end lost 6 bases, and 9 bases lay between the germline ends. Here the CDR3 reads CATSRDRNGQPQHF. CDR3 sequence (DNA): TGTGCCACCAGCAGAGACAGAAACGGTCAGCCCCAGCATTTT.

This rearrangement joins TRBV7-3 to TRBJ2-1, with TRBD2 matching 8 bases. V was clipped by 5 bases and J by 9 bases; unmatched bases: 12. The CDR3 runs to 15 residues. The germline CDR1 and CDR2 sequences are SGHTA and FQGTGA. Here the CDR3 reads CASSHEAGAVFEQFF. The CDR3 bases are TGTGCCAGCAGCCACGAAGCGGGAGCGGTTTTTGAGCAGTTCTTC.

This clonotype showed up many times. The chain combines TRBV20-1 with TRBJ2-5, with D perhaps matching TRBD2 (5 bases). CDR1 is DFQATT and CDR2 is SNEGSKA in the germline V gene (reference sequence). The V end was cut by 0 bases, the J end by 7 bases, with 21 bases between. CDR3 length: 16 residues. The CDR3 reads CSARDRMGLAIGTQYF. In DNA, the CDR3 is TGCAGTGCTAGAGATCGGATGGGTCTAGCCATTGGGACCCAGTACTTC.

Concerning this clonotype itself: The junction does not match germline at one end; this may be a read error. The rearrangement links TRBV6-2 or TRBV6-3 to TRBJ2-2, with a tentative D call TRBD2 (5 bases). CDR3 length: 18 amino acids. The germline V gene has CDR1 MNHEY and CDR2 SVGEGT. CDR3 in DNA: TGTGCCGGCAGTTTCACTCAGAGGGTGGGCCGGTATACCGGGGAGCTGTTTTTT. This codes for CAGSFTQRVGRYTGELFF.

This clonotype was seen ten or more times. The chain joins TRBV6-2 or TRBV6-3 to TRBJ1-5, with 7 bases lining up with TRBD1. The CDR3 contains 14 residues. J gave up 0 bases and V 8 bases, and 4 bases lay outside the gene matches. Germline CDR1 MNHEY, CDR2 SVGEGT. CDR3 nucleotides: TGTGCCAGCGAACAGGGGTATAGCAATCAGCCCCAGCATTTT. Translation gives CASEQGYSNQPQHF.

This clonotype showed up many times. The J gene is TRBJ2-3, the V gene TRBV9, with D perhaps matching TRBD2 (5 bases). V lost 3 bases, J lost 0 bases, and 14 bases lay in between. Germline V lookup: CDR1 SGDLS, CDR2 YYNGEE. The CDR3 is 16 amino acids. The CDR3 sequence is CASSATVATSTDTQYF. The DNA of the CDR3 is TGTGCCAGCAGCGCTACCGTAGCGACTAGCACAGATACGCAGTATTTT. The full variable domain, its missing parts supplied by reference TRBV9 and TRBJ2-3, is DSGVTQTPKHLITATGQRVTLRCSPRSGDLSVYWYQQSLDQGLQFLIQYYNGEERAKGNILERFSAQQFPDLHSELNLSSLELGDSALYFCASSATVATSTDTQYFGPGTRLTVL.